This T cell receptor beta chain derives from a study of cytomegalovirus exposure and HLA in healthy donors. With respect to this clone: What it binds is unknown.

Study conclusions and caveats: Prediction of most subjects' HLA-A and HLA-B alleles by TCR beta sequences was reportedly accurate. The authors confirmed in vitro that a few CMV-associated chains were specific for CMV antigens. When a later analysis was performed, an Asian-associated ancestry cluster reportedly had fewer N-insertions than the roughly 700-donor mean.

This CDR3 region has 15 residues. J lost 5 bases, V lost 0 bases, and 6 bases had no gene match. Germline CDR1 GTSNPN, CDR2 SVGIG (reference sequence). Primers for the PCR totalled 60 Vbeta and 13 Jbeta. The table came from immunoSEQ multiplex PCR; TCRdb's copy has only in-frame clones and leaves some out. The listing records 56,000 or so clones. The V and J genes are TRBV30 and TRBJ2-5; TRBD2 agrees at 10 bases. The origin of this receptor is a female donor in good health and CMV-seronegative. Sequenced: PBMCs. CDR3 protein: CAWSVPAGGRETQYF. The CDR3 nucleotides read TGTGCCTGGAGTGTACCAGCGGGGGGGCGGGAGACCCAGTACTTC. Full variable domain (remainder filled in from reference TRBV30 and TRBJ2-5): SQTIHQWPATLVQPVGSPLSLECTVEGTSNPNLYWYRQAAGRGLQLLFYSVGIGQISSEVPQNLSASRPQDRQFILSSKKLLLSDSGFYLCAWSVPAGGRETQYFGPGTRLLVL.